One T cell receptor (beta chain) is described in this entry. Original handling: Cell counts per sample came from amplifying reference gene primers. Sequencing was performed with immunoSEQ multiplex PCR; in TCRdb, only in-frame clones are kept and a portion is missing. V and J calls and clone size are given by that table; D and trimming were obtained from the DNA. Seen here are tens of thousands of clones, roughly 76% observed once, and the top ten hold less than 20%. The data originate from a study of blood T cell repertoires in COVID-19. About the study: Some COVID-19 samples were acute and others convalescent; all came from the United States, Italy and Spain. Sample material is recorded as cDNA or gDNA derived from T cells, B-cell-depleted T cells, or PBMCs.

The CDR3 contains 14 residues. Trimming removed 3 bases from V and 0 bases from J, with 8 bases in between. The germline gives CDR1 SGHAT, CDR2 FQNNGV. This rearrangement joins TRBV11-2 to TRBJ1-1, with D perhaps matching TRBD1 (5 bases). The specimen sequenced was peripheral blood. The source is a woman of 80 years or more with active or convalescent COVID-19. CDR3 nucleotides: TGTGCCAGCAGCTTTGCAGGGCTGAACACTGAAGCTTTCTTT. The encoded protein is CASSFAGLNTEAFF.